This T cell receptor (beta chain) stems from a study of blood T cell repertoires in COVID-19. Only in-frame clones appear in the TCRdb table, and some are missing; sequencing was by immunoSEQ multiplex PCR. The sample has about 86,000 clones, 87% seen once. Germline V gives CDR1 LNHDA, CDR2 SQIVND (reference sequence). The CDR3 runs 13 residues. The V end was cut by 2 bases, the J end by 11 bases, with 15 bases between. This clone was detected only once. The TCR originated in a human donor in a cohort sampled during active COVID-19. The rearrangement joins TRBV19 to TRBJ1-1; TRBD1 is a possible D gene (5 bases). The sequencing sample was made of peripheral blood. CDR3 region: CASSIQEGGDAFF. CDR3 DNA sequence: TGTGCCAGTAGTATACAGGAGGGAGGGGATGCTTTCTTT. The entire variable domain, with the rest obtained from reference TRBV19 and TRBJ1-1, is as follows: DGGITQSPKYLFRKEGQNVTLSCEQNLNHDAMYWYRQDPGQGLRLIYYSQIVNDFQKGDIAEGYSVSREKKESFPLTVTSAQKNPTAFYLCASSIQEGGDAFFGQGTRLTVV.